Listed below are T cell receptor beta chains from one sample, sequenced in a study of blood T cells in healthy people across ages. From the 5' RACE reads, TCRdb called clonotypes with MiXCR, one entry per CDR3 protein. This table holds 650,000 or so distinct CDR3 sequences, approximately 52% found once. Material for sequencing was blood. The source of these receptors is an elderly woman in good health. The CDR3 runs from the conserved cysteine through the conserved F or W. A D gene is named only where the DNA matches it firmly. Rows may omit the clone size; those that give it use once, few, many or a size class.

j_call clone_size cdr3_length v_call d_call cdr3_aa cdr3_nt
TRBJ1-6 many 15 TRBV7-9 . CASSLERAYNSPLHF TGTGCCAGCAGCTTAGAACGGGCCTATAATTCACCCCTCCACTTT
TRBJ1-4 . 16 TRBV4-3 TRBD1 CAGSQEGAGTNEKLFF TGCGCCGGCAGCCAAGAGGGGGCCGGAACTAATGAAAAACTGTTTTTT
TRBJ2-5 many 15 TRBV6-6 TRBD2 CASRSTSGDQETQYF TGTGCCAGCAGAAGTACTAGCGGGGACCAAGAGACCCAGTACTTC
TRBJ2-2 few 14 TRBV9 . CASSVWVNTGELFF TGTGCCAGCAGCGTATGGGTGAACACCGGGGAGCTGTTTTTT
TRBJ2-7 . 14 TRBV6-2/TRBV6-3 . CASSYSIGGDEQYF TGTGCCAGCAGTTACTCGATTGGAGGCGATGAGCAGTACTTC
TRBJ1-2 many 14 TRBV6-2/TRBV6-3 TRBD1 CASSPTGTVYGYTF TGTGCCAGCAGCCCCACCGGGACAGTCTATGGCTACACCTTC
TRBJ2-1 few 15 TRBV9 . CASSVAAFSYNEQFF TGTGCCAGCAGCGTAGCGGCTTTCTCCTACAATGAGCAGTTCTTC
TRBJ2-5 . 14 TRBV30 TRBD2 CAWSGEGVYETQYF TGTGCCTGGAGCGGGGAGGGAGTTTACGAGACCCAGTACTTC
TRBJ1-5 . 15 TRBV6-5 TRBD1 CASSHRQGWNQPQHF TGTGCCAGCAGTCACAGACAGGGATGGAATCAGCCCCAGCATTTT
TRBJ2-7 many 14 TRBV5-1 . CASRARTDSYEQYF TGCGCCAGCAGAGCGAGGACAGACAGCTACGAGCAGTACTTC
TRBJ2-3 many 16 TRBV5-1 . CASSRRAGSATDTQYF TGCGCCAGCAGTCGCCGAGCGGGTTCTGCCACAGATACGCAGTATTTT
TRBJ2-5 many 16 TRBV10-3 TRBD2 CAISEASGGLQETQYF TGTGCCATCAGCGAGGCTAGCGGGGGGCTCCAAGAGACCCAGTACTTC
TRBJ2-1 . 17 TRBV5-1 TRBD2 CASSLFTWREKVNEQFF TGCGCCAGCAGCTTGTTCACGTGGCGGGAGAAGGTCAATGAGCAGTTCTTC
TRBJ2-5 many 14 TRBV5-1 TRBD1 CASSLQGDQETQYF TGCGCCAGCAGCTTACAGGGGGACCAAGAGACCCAGTACTTC
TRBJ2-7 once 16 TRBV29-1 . CSVKYQATSSYNEQYF TGCAGCGTGAAGTATCAAGCGACCAGCTCCTACAATGAGCAGTACTTC
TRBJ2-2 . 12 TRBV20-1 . CSGLTNTGELFF TGCAGTGGGCTAACGAACACCGGGGAGCTGTTTTTT
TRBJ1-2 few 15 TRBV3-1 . CASSLWGISYYGYTF TGTGCCAGCAGCCTTTGGGGTATTTCGTACTATGGCTACACCTTC
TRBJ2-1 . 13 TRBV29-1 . CSVEITKYNEQFF TGCAGCGTTGAAATTACTAAGTACAATGAGCAGTTCTTC
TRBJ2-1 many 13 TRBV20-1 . CSAGGLARNEQFF TGCAGTGCTGGGGGCCTAGCTAGGAATGAGCAGTTCTTC
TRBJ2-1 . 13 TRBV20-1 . CSATPRRNNEQFF TGCAGTGCTACGCCCAGGAGGAACAATGAGCAGTTCTTC
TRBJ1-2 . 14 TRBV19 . CASSHPGPNYGYTF TGTGCCAGTAGTCATCCCGGGCCCAACTATGGCTACACCTTC
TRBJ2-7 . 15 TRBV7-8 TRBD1 CASSLARGLTYEQYF TGTGCCAGCAGCTTAGCCAGGGGGCTAACATACGAGCAGTACTTC
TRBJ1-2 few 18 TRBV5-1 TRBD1 CASSLGPLGQGVNYGYTF TGCGCCAGCAGCTTGGGCCCCCTGGGACAGGGTGTTAACTATGGCTACACCTTC
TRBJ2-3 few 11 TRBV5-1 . CASRVLDTQYF TGCGCCAGCAGGGTGCTGGATACGCAGTATTTT
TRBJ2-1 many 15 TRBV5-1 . CASSQTVTTYNEQFF TGCGCCAGCAGCCAGACCGTTACTACCTACAATGAGCAGTTCTTC
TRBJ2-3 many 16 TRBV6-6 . CAGSWDFRGDTDTQYF TGTGCCGGCAGTTGGGACTTCCGGGGAGACACAGATACGCAGTATTTT
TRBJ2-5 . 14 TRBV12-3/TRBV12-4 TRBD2 CACGGMKHTKTQYF TGTGCCTGCGGGGGGATGAAACACACGAAGACCCAGTACTTC
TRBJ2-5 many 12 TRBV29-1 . CSVAHRQETQYF TGCAGCGTTGCCCACAGGCAAGAGACCCAGTACTTC
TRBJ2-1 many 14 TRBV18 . CASSPEDSGNEQFF TGTGCCAGCTCACCAGAGGATAGCGGCAATGAGCAGTTCTTC
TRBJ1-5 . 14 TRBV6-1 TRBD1 CASREGAQYQPQHF TGTGCCTCACGTGAGGGGGCTCAGTATCAGCCCCAGCATTTT
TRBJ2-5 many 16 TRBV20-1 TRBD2 CSAIRASGRARRTQYF TGCAGTGCTATTCGGGCTAGCGGGAGGGCCCGTCGAACCCAGTACTTC
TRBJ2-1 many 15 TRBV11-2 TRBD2 CASSLASGMYNEQFF TGTGCCAGCAGCCTTGCTAGCGGGATGTACAATGAGCAGTTCTTC